The present entry profiles one T cell receptor beta chain with its context. The antigen remains undetermined. Using immunoSEQ multiplex PCR, the repertoire was profiled, and TCRdb retains in-frame clones only, with some absent. The table lists hundreds of thousands of clones, roughly 90% of them singletons. This entry belongs to a study of Ad26.COV2.S vaccination and SARS-CoV-2 variants. About the research overall: Intramuscularly, Ad26.COV2.S was given either once or twice, 56 days apart.

Treatment noted: 15 to 20 received Ad26.COV2.S at low or high dose, single or two shots; about 5 received placebo; per-sample allocation not given. Day 63 after the first injection of vaccine or placebo was the sampling time. This person who donated was an adult of 18-55 years in Boston. In germline, CDR1 is SGHVS, CDR2 FQNEAQ. This CDR3 comprises 14 residues. Trimming left V 4 bases short and J 5 bases short, with 15 bases between. The study's findings and limits: Spike-specific TCR breadth was greater after Ad26.COV2.S than placebo. The TCR-based breadth and depth measures might underestimate overall T cell responses.

Sample: peripheral blood, taken in a trial of Ad26.COV2.S vaccine versus placebo. The clonotype comes from a person between 18 and 59 years old who received the Ad26.COV2.S COVID-19 vaccine or a placebo. The V gene is TRBV7-8, the J gene TRBJ2-7; no reliable D call. Here the CDR3 DNA reads TGTGCCAGCAGCTCGGCGGCAACCGCACACGAGCAGTACTTC. It specifies CASSSAATAHEQYF.